This T cell receptor (beta chain) was recorded in a study of blood T cell repertoires in COVID-19. Study-level information: The study drew acute and convalescent COVID-19 samples from the United States, Italy and Spain.

Per the original data handling: Counts of nucleated cells, estimated from reference gene primer amplification, were obtained. Libraries were prepared by immunoSEQ multiplex PCR; TCRdb keeps only in-frame clonotypes and omits some of them. Clone size and V and J calls were adopted from that table, with D and trimming inferred from the DNA. The sample carries 340,000 or so clones, approximately 82% recorded once. This CDR3 has 18 amino acids. The V gene's germline CDR1 is LNHDA and CDR2 SQIVND (reference sequence). The V and J ends lost 4 bases and 7 bases, in that order; junction bases with no gene match: 18.

What was sequenced was peripheral blood. The chain combines TRBV19 with TRBJ1-2, with 10 nucleotides matching TRBD1. The receptor comes from a man aged 25 to 40 with active or convalescent COVID-19. CDR3 bases: TGTGCCAGTAGTACGCCCTACACCCGCGACAGGGGGCACGGTGGCTACACCTTC. Translating it yields CASSTPYTRDRGHGGYTF.